The 17 T cell receptor beta chains reported below all come from one sample, sequenced in a study of blood T cell repertoires in COVID-19. The method was immunoSEQ multiplex PCR; TCRdb's version includes in-frame clones alone and lacks a portion of them. The sample shows under 300,000 clones, around 90% of them seen only once. The sample comprised PBMCs or T cells enriched from blood (not recorded which). Every receptor here comes from a human donor in a cohort exposed to, infected with or recovered from COVID-19 (not recorded which). The donor label of this sample is uncertain.

The chain joins TRBV6-2 or TRBV6-3 to TRBJ1-1, with 8 nucleotides matching TRBD1. Germline CDR1 reads MNHEY; CDR2 reads SVGEGT. Unmatched junction bases numbered 6, after V lost 2 bases and J lost 4 bases. The CDR3 runs to 15 residues. CDR3 region: CASSYPGTGGTEAFF. CDR3 coding DNA: TGTGCCAGCAGTTACCCGGGGACAGGAGGCACTGAAGCTTTCTTT.

The chain joins TRBV30 to TRBJ1-1; 8 bases line up with TRBD1. V shed 0 bases and J 0 bases; nucleotides not matched to a gene: 12. The CDR3 has 18 residues. The V gene's germline CDR1 is GTSNPN and CDR2 SVGIG (reference sequence). CDR3 amino acids: CAWSVGGDRRALNTEAFF. The CDR3 DNA reads TGTGCCTGGAGTGTAGGAGGGGACAGGAGAGCCCTGAACACTGAAGCTTTCTTT.

The chain carries TRBV5-4 and TRBJ2-3; 8 bases fit TRBD2. This CDR3 has 15 amino acids. Germline V gene data show CDR1 as SGHNT and CDR2 as YYREEE (reference sequence). V shed 3 bases, J shed 8 bases, and the junction held 11 bases outside the gene matches. The CDR3 region is CASSWSGGPLGTQYF. The CDR3 DNA is TGTGCCAGCAGCTGGAGCGGGGGCCCGTTAGGTACGCAGTATTTT. The full variable domain, with the rest looked up from reference TRBV5-4 and TRBJ2-3, is ETGVTQSPTHLIKTRGQQVTLRCSSQSGHNTVSWYQQALGQGPQFIFQYYREEENGRGNFPPRFSGLQFPNYSSELNVNALELDDSALYLCASSWSGGPLGTQYFGPGTRLTVL.

The V and J genes are TRBV5-4 and TRBJ1-4, with 7 bases aligning to TRBD1. Germline-derived CDR1 and CDR2 are SGHNT and YYREEE (reference sequence). J lost 8 bases, V lost 4 bases, and 8 bases had no gene match. The CDR3 is made up of 14 amino acids. In DNA, the CDR3 is TGTGCCAGCAGCGGGGGACAGATCTCGGAAAAACTGTTTTTT. Translated, it gives CASSGGQISEKLFF.

The chain links TRBV5-1 to TRBJ1-2; 9 bases map to TRBD1. This CDR3 spans 15 amino acids. With 4 bases clipped from V and 3 bases from J, the junction kept 7 bases outside the gene matches. The germline CDR1 and CDR2 sequences are SGHRS and YFSETQ. Written as DNA, the CDR3 is TGCGCCAGCAGCACAGCATGGACAGGGGACTATGGCTACACCTTC. It yields the protein CASSTAWTGDYGYTF.

V is TRBV24-1 and J is TRBJ1-1, with 7 bases matching TRBD1. The CDR3 covers 17 residues. V shed 2 bases, J shed 1 base, and the junction held 9 bases outside the gene matches. Germline V CDR1 and CDR2: KGHDR, SFDVKD. For the CDR3, the DNA is TGTGCCACCAGTGATTCAGGGGGTGCGGGAAGGAACACTGAAGCTTTCTTT. Translation gives CATSDSGGAGRNTEAFF.

This chain connects TRBV6-2 or TRBV6-3 to TRBJ1-6; a possible D gene is TRBD1 (6 bases). The CDR3 is 12 residues long. Germline CDR1 and CDR2: MNHEY and SVGEGT. Trimming left V 4 bases short and J 11 bases short, with 9 bases between. The CDR3 protein is CASSLQGTPLHF. CDR3 nucleotide sequence: TGTGCCAGCAGTTTGCAGGGGACACCCCTCCACTTT.

The chain uses TRBV4-2 and TRBJ1-3; D call uncertain. This CDR3 is built from 17 residues. Between the trimmed V and J ends, which lost 0 bases and 0 bases, there was a span of 12 bases. Germline V gene lookup returns CDR1 LGHNA and CDR2 YNFKEQ. Written as DNA, the CDR3 is TGTGCCAGCAGCCAAGAAATCGAGGAGCACTCTGGAAACACCATATATTTT. Its translation is CASSQEIEEHSGNTIYF.

V usage is TRBV15 and J usage is TRBJ2-3, with 15 bases matching TRBD2. CDR1 is LNHNV, CDR2 YYDKDF, per germline (reference sequence). The junction had 4 bases not matched to a gene; V was cut back by 5 bases and J by 4 bases. This CDR3 contains 16 residues. The CDR3 is CATSGTSGGMADTQYF. The CDR3 bases are TGTGCCACCAGCGGGACTAGCGGGGGGATGGCAGATACGCAGTATTTT.

The chain combines TRBV5-4 with TRBJ1-1, with D perhaps matching TRBD1 (5 bases). This CDR3 is built from 14 residues. The V gene's germline CDR1 is SGHNT and CDR2 YYREEE (reference sequence). Between the trimmed V and J ends, which lost 0 bases and 4 bases, there was a span of 10 bases. The CDR3 sequence is CASSLVQASTEAFF. The CDR3 nucleotides read TGTGCCAGCAGCTTGGTACAGGCGAGCACTGAAGCTTTCTTT.

This chain links TRBV4-3 with TRBJ1-6; 9 bases align to TRBD1. CDR3 length: 15 amino acids. V gave up 3 bases and J gave up 9 bases; unmatched junction bases: 6. Germline CDR1 reads LGHNA; CDR2 reads YSLEER. CDR3 amino acids: CASSHVGQGPSPLHF. The CDR3 DNA reads TGCGCCAGCAGCCACGTGGGACAGGGACCTTCACCCCTCCACTTT.

The chain joins TRBV11-2 to TRBJ1-2, with 8 bases aligning to TRBD1. There are 14 residues in the CDR3. CDR1 is SGHAT, CDR2 FQNNGV, per germline. Trimming cost V 5 bases and J 8 bases; bases outside gene matches: 10. DNA of the CDR3: TGTGCCAGCAGCAGGACAGGGCAGACAGGAGGCTACACCTTC. It yields the protein CASSRTGQTGGYTF.

Here the CDR3 reads CASKSPRGPTDTQYF. The CDR3 DNA is TGTGCCAGCAAAAGCCCCAGGGGGCCCACAGATACGCAGTATTTT. V usage is TRBV2 and J usage is TRBJ2-3, with 8 bases lining up with TRBD1. This CDR3 comprises 15 residues. Unmatched junction bases numbered 8, after V lost 7 bases and J lost 2 bases. Germline lookup yields CDR1 SNHLY and CDR2 FYNNEI. The full variable domain, with the rest looked up from reference TRBV2 and TRBJ2-3, is EPEVTQTPSHQVTQMGQEVILRCVPISNHLYFYWYRQILGQKVEFLVSFYNNEISEKSEIFDDQFSVERPDGSNFTLKIRSTKLEDSAMYFCASKSPRGPTDTQYFGPGTRLTVL.

The chain recombines TRBV11-2 with TRBJ1-3; D is unresolved. Per the germline V gene, CDR1 is SGHAT and CDR2 is FQNNGV. Between the trimmed V and J ends, which lost 2 bases and 4 bases, there was a span of 15 bases. The CDR3 runs to 16 residues. The CDR3 sequence: CASSLLAGFAGNTIYF. CDR3 nucleotides: TGTGCCAGCAGCTTACTCGCGGGTTTTGCGGGAAACACCATATATTTT.

This chain connects TRBV19 to TRBJ2-1, with 8 bases that match TRBD2. The V and J ends lost 5 bases and 9 bases, in that order; junction bases with no gene match: 15. Germline V gene lookup returns CDR1 LNHDA and CDR2 SQIVND (reference sequence). The CDR3 has 16 residues. CDR3: CASSLPAGVPDGEQFF. The CDR3 DNA sequence: TGTGCCAGTAGTCTTCCAGCGGGGGTACCCGACGGTGAGCAGTTCTTC. Complete variable domain (other parts from reference TRBV19 and TRBJ2-1): DGGITQSPKYLFRKEGQNVTLSCEQNLNHDAMYWYRQDPGQGLRLIYYSQIVNDFQKGDIAEGYSVSREKKESFPLTVTSAQKNPTAFYLCASSLPAGVPDGEQFFGPGTRLTVL.

The rearrangement uses TRBV6-5 and TRBJ1-5, with unresolved D. Germline V lookup: CDR1 MNHEY, CDR2 SVGAGI. Trimming took 2 bases from V and 4 from J, leaving 9 bases between them. The CDR3 length is 14 residues. CDR3 residues: CASSYGPLNQPQHF. The CDR3 nucleotides read TGTGCCAGCAGTTACGGCCCGTTGAATCAGCCCCAGCATTTT.

The CDR3 region is CASSLSIQPQHF. The CDR3 DNA reads as TGTGCCAGCAGCCTATCCATACAGCCCCAGCATTTT. The chain uses TRBV5-8 and TRBJ1-5; D not resolved. Per germline, CDR1 SGHTS and CDR2 YDEGEE. CDR3 length: 12 residues. Deletions cut 4 bases from V and 7 bases from J, with 9 bases between.